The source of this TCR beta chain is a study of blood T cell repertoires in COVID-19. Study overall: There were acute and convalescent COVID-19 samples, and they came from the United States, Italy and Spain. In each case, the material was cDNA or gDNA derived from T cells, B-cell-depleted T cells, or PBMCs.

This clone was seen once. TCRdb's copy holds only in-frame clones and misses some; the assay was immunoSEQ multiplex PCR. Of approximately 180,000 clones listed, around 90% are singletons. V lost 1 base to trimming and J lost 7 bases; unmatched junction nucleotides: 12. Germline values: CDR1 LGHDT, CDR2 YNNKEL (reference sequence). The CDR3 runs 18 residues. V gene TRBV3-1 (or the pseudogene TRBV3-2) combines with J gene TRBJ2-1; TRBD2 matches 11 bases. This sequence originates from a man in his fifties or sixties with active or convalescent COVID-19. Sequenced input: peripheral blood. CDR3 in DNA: TGTGCCAGCAGCCAAGTTTTGAGACTAGCGGGGCGGACTAATGAGCAGTTCTTC. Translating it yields CASSQVLRLAGRTNEQFF.